The 3 T cell receptor beta chains given below trace back to one sample, sequenced in a study of shared clonotypes between healthy human individuals (TCRdb year 2020). The method was the immunoSEQ multiplex PCR assay. Not all clones reach the TCRdb copy of this immuneACCESS table, which keeps in-frame sequences only. Checked studies attribute under half of the gap to unresolved V genes and leave the rest unexplained. The sample table records some 2.1 million clones; 90% to 95% of these occur just once. The ten top clones hold around 0.13% of the sample. Sequenced: naive CD4+ T cells sorted from blood. Interpreted using the paper, the cell subset or site label stands for: CD45RA+ positively selected. Every receptor here comes from a man between 18 and 29 years old in good health.

The chain uses TRBV28 and TRBJ1-6; the match to TRBD1 covers 7 bases. The junction had 8 bases not matched to a gene; V was cut back by 5 bases and J by 7 bases. Germline CDR1 is MDHEN and CDR2 is SYDVKM. The CDR3 extends over 15 amino acids. The CDR3 sequence is CASSGGLGQNSPLHF. DNA for the CDR3: TGTGCCAGCAGTGGCGGGCTGGGACAGAATTCACCCCTCCACTTT. The full variable domain, completed using reference TRBV28 and TRBJ1-6, is DVKVTQSSRYLVKRTGEKVFLECVQDMDHENMFWYRQDPGLGLRLIYFSYDVKMKEKGDIPEGYSVSREKKERFSLILESASTNQTSMYLCASSGGLGQNSPLHFGNGTRLTVT.

The rearrangement uses TRBV4-3 and TRBJ1-6; tentative D call: TRBD1 (6 bases). The V and J ends lost 0 bases and 3 bases respectively, with 6 bases between them. CDR1 is LGHNA, CDR2 YSLEER, per germline. This CDR3 is 15 amino acids long. CDR3 loop: CASSQETGYNSPLHF. The CDR3, as DNA: TGCGCCAGCAGCCAAGAGACAGGCTATAATTCACCCCTCCACTTT.

This sequence joins TRBV5-6 and TRBJ2-5; maybe TRBD1 (6 bases). Per germline, CDR1 SGHDT and CDR2 YYEEEE. V lost 4 bases, J lost 5 bases, and 15 bases lay in between. The CDR3 has 14 residues. The CDR3 reads CASSTFRQVETQYF. The CDR3 DNA reads TGTGCCAGCAGCACCTTTCGACAGGTGGAGACCCAGTACTTC.